The 27 T cell receptor beta chains below all came from one sample that was sequenced in a study of control samples from healthy donors and cancer patients (dated by TCRdb to between 2020 and 2021). The method behind the library was the immunoSEQ multiplex PCR assay. Held by TCRdb, this immuneACCESS table contains in-frame sequences only and omits some clones. Under half of the omission traces to an unresolved V gene where checked; the cause of the rest is unknown. Recorded for this sample are about 150,000 clones; approximately 94% of them occurred a single time. The top ten constitute 8.5% of the sample. The sample was blood. Source of these receptors: a woman aged 35 to 49 in good health.

The V gene is TRBV7-9, the J gene TRBJ1-1; a weak D match, TRBD1 (5 bases). The V end lost 5 bases, the J end lost 1 base, and 20 bases lay between the germline ends. This CDR3 region has 17 residues. The germline gives CDR1 SEHNR, CDR2 FQNEAQ (reference sequence). The CDR3 nucleotides read TGTGCCAGCAGCAGAAACCCCACGGGGCTTCGGAACACTGAAGCTTTCTTT. Encoded protein: CASSRNPTGLRNTEAFF.

The rearrangement links TRBV7-2 to TRBJ1-6, with 7 bases matching TRBD1. This CDR3 is built from 17 residues. The trim removed 0 bases at V and 7 bases at J, leaving 9 bases unmatched. CDR1 is SGHTA and CDR2 is FQGNSA in the germline V gene. CDR3 DNA: TGTGCCAGCAGCTTAGCGTTAGGGGGCCTAACAAATTCACCCCTCCACTTT. It encodes CASSLALGGLTNSPLHF. Looking up the rest from reference TRBV7-2 and TRBJ1-6 gives the full variable domain: GAGVSQSPSNKVTEKGKDVELRCDPISGHTALYWYRQSLGQGLEFLIYFQGNSAPDKSGLPSDRFSAERTGGSVSTLTIQRTQQEDSAVYLCASSLALGGLTNSPLHFGNGTRLTVT.

V and J are TRBV20-1 and TRBJ1-1; D uncertain. The CDR3 runs 10 residues. The V gene's germline CDR1 is DFQATT and CDR2 SNEGSKA (reference sequence). Deletions cut 6 bases from V and 11 bases from J, with 13 bases between. In nucleotides, the CDR3 is TGCAGTGCCACGGGCCTTGGGGCTTTCTTT. Encoded protein: CSATGLGAFF.

This rearrangement joins TRBV27 to TRBJ2-1; D is uncertain. Trimming shortened V by 6 bases and J by 6 bases, and 9 bases separated the two germline ends. The CDR3 consists of 12 residues. Germline loops: CDR1 MNHEY, CDR2 SMNVEV (reference sequence). This CDR3 reads CASRTTGNEQFF. The CDR3 DNA is TGTGCCAGCAGGACCACGGGCAATGAGCAGTTCTTC.

A word on this clone: One end of the junction fails to match germline, which may point to a read error. This chain uses TRBV9 with TRBJ2-3, with D possibly matching TRBD2 (6 bases). The CDR3 extends over 14 amino acids. CDR1 SGDLS and CDR2 YYNGEE come from the germline V gene. The CDR3 spells CASSVDGSTGTQYF. The CDR3 DNA follows: TGTGCCAGCAGCGTAGACGGGAGCACAGGTACGCAGTATTTT.

Concerning this clone itself: The junction differs from germline at one of its ends, possibly a read error. The V call is TRBV25-1, the J call TRBJ1-1, with 7 bases lining up with TRBD1. The CDR3 covers 15 residues. The germline CDR1 and CDR2 sequences are MGHDK and SYGVNS. This CDR3 is CASRRTTGRGSEALF. The CDR3 bases are TGTGCCAGCAGGAGAACGACAGGGAGGGGGTCTGAAGCTCTCTTT.

The chain employs TRBV4-3 and TRBJ1-1; D perhaps matches TRBD1 (6 bases). Germline V CDR1 and CDR2: LGHNA, YSLEER. The CDR3 length is 14 residues. V lost 0 bases and J lost 9, with 14 bases in between. DNA for the CDR3: TGCGCCAGCAGCCAAGATCACGGGGGGCAACAAGCTTTCTTT. Translation: CASSQDHGGQQAFF.

This clone has a single count. The chain joins TRBV7-9 to TRBJ1-2; D remains ambiguous. V was trimmed by 0 bases and J by 6 bases, leaving 11 bases between them. This CDR3 has 14 residues. The V gene's germline CDR1 is SEHNR and CDR2 FQNEAQ (reference sequence). In nucleotides, the CDR3 is TGTGCCAGCAGCTTAGCGTTACTCGACCATGGCTACACCTTC. Translating gives CASSLALLDHGYTF.

This chain joins TRBV7-2 and TRBJ1-6, with 7 bases lining up with TRBD1. This CDR3 comprises 15 residues. Germline loops: CDR1 SGHTA, CDR2 FQGNSA. The J segment lost 6 bases and the V segment lost 1 base, leaving 3 bases of the junction unmatched. CDR3 bases: TGTGCCAGCAGCTTAGTCTCAGGGGGTAATTCACCCCTCCACTTT. It is translated as CASSLVSGGNSPLHF.

The rearrangement uses TRBV10-3 and TRBJ1-3, with a weak D call TRBD1 (6 bases). The germline V and J ends were trimmed by 6 bases and 2 bases, with 11 bases remaining between them. The CDR3 covers 14 residues. Germline CDR1 and CDR2: ENHRY and SYGVKD. The CDR3 DNA reads as TGTGCCATCAGCGATAGGGACACTGGAAACACCATATATTTT. It is translated as CAISDRDTGNTIYF.

The chain combines TRBV5-1 with TRBJ1-2, with 8 bases matching TRBD1. The V and J ends lost 4 bases and 4 bases, in that order; junction bases with no gene match: 6. The length of the CDR3 is 14 residues. Germline CDR1 is SGHRS and CDR2 is YFSETQ. CDR3 amino acids: CASSPDRAVYGYTF. In DNA, the CDR3 is TGCGCCAGCAGCCCGGACAGGGCGGTCTATGGCTACACCTTC.

The chain combines TRBV7-2 with TRBJ1-4; D unresolved. Per germline, CDR1 SGHTA and CDR2 FQGNSA. The CDR3 sequence is 13 residues long. Trimming took 1 base from V and 5 from J, leaving 5 bases between them. CDR3 region: CASSLELNEKLFF. The DNA of the CDR3 is TGTGCCAGCAGCTTAGAACTGAATGAAAAACTGTTTTTT. The full variable domain, rest sourced from reference TRBV7-2 and TRBJ1-4, is GAGVSQSPSNKVTEKGKDVELRCDPISGHTALYWYRQSLGQGLEFLIYFQGNSAPDKSGLPSDRFSAERTGGSVSTLTIQRTQQEDSAVYLCASSLELNEKLFFGSGTQLSVL.

This rearrangement joins TRBV19 to TRBJ2-7, with D possibly TRBD1 on 5 matching bases. Between the trimmed V and J ends, which lost 5 bases and 3 bases, there was a span of 11 bases. The germline CDR1 and CDR2 sequences are LNHDA and SQIVND (reference sequence). The CDR3 runs 13 residues. The CDR3 DNA is TGTGCCAGTAGTTTGGGGCTTTTCTACGAGCAGTACTTC. This sequence encodes CASSLGLFYEQYF.

The CDR3 nucleotides are TGTGCCAGCAGCGGAACCGGGACAGAGAATTACGGCTACACCTTC. It translates to CASSGTGTENYGYTF. The chain is built from TRBV9 and TRBJ1-2; 7 bases match TRBD1. The germline CDR1 and CDR2 sequences are SGDLS and YYNGEE. J was trimmed by 8 bases and V by 3 bases; bases with no gene match: 13. CDR3 length: 15 amino acids. The entire variable domain, with the rest obtained from reference TRBV9 and TRBJ1-2, is as follows: DSGVTQTPKHLITATGQRVTLRCSPRSGDLSVYWYQQSLDQGLQFLIQYYNGEERAKGNILERFSAQQFPDLHSELNLSSLELGDSALYFCASSGTGTENYGYTFGSGTRLTVV.

The chain joins TRBV5-4 to TRBJ2-7; 8 bases are shared with TRBD1. This CDR3 contains 15 residues. Germline V CDR1 and CDR2: SGHNT, YYREEE (reference sequence). The V segment lost 4 bases and the J segment 2 bases; nucleotides outside the gene matches: 8. The CDR3 loop reads CASSQDRATTYEQYF. In DNA, the CDR3 is TGTGCCAGCAGCCAGGACAGGGCAACTACCTACGAGCAGTACTTC.

The rearrangement uses TRBV4-3 and TRBJ1-6; no firm D call. Trimming cost V 0 bases and J 7 bases, with 13 bases left between them. Germline CDR1 and CDR2: LGHNA and YSLEER. The CDR3 has 16 residues. CDR3 bases: TGCGCCAGCAGCCAAGAACAGTACCAATGGAATTCACCCCTCCACTTT. Protein product: CASSQEQYQWNSPLHF.

This chain links TRBV7-2 with TRBJ2-7; maybe TRBD2 (5 bases). Germline V gene data show CDR1 as SGHTA and CDR2 as FQGNSA. The CDR3 consists of 15 residues. V was pared by 1 base and J by 5 bases, with 15 bases between. CDR3 loop: CASSLEARPGNEQYF. CDR3 DNA sequence: TGTGCCAGCAGCTTAGAGGCTAGACCGGGAAACGAGCAGTACTTC. The complete variable domain, with remaining parts taken from reference TRBV7-2 and TRBJ2-7, reads GAGVSQSPSNKVTEKGKDVELRCDPISGHTALYWYRQSLGQGLEFLIYFQGNSAPDKSGLPSDRFSAERTGGSVSTLTIQRTQQEDSAVYLCASSLEARPGNEQYFGPGTRLTVT.

This clone was observed once. The gene calls are TRBV20-1 and TRBJ1-1, with D uncertain. Germline V gene data show CDR1 as DFQATT and CDR2 as SNEGSKA (reference sequence). The ends were cut back, 3 bases at V and 1 base at J, with 3 bases in the middle. CDR3 size: 11 residues. This chain's CDR3 is CSARANTEAFF. For the CDR3, the DNA is TGCAGTGCTAGGGCGAACACTGAAGCTTTCTTT.

V gene TRBV11-2 combines with J gene TRBJ1-3; the D gene is possibly TRBD1 (5 bases). Deletions cut 5 bases from V and 3 bases from J, with 14 bases between. The length of the CDR3 is 15 residues. Germline CDR1 reads SGHAT; CDR2 reads FQNNGV. As DNA, the CDR3 is TGTGCCAGCAGCCCAGGGTCAGGGATTGGAAACACCATATATTTT. Translated: CASSPGSGIGNTIYF.

J is TRBJ1-1 and V is TRBV27; no firm D call. Trimming cost V 4 bases and J 2 bases, with 11 bases left between them. CDR1 and CDR2 (germline): MNHEY, SMNVEV (reference sequence). The CDR3 is 14 amino acids. CDR3 amino acids: CASSSRTANTEAFF. The CDR3 DNA reads as TGTGCCAGCAGTTCCCGAACAGCTAACACTGAAGCTTTCTTT.

The V call is TRBV6-2 or TRBV6-3, the J call TRBJ2-1, with 9 bases matching TRBD1. V shed 5 bases, J shed 1 base, and the junction held 15 bases outside the gene matches. From germline, CDR1 is MNHEY and CDR2 SVGEGT. The CDR3 sequence is 19 residues long. As DNA, the CDR3 is TGTGCCAGCAGTCGGGGGGACAGGGCGGCCCCCTGGTCCTACAATGAGCAGTTCTTC. It translates to CASSRGDRAAPWSYNEQFF.

The genes are TRBV9 and TRBJ2-7; D may be TRBD2 (6 bases). This CDR3 is 17 amino acids long. Between the trimmed V and J ends, which lost 3 bases and 0 bases, there was a span of 19 bases. CDR1 is SGDLS, CDR2 YYNGEE, per germline. The CDR3 sequence is CASSARDGYGHSYEQYF. DNA of the CDR3: TGTGCCAGCAGCGCGCGGGACGGCTACGGGCACTCCTACGAGCAGTACTTC.

This chain uses TRBV18 with TRBJ2-7; D not certain. The CDR3 is 14 residues long. The germline gives CDR1 KGHSH, CDR2 LQKENI. The ends were cut back, 0 bases at V and 3 bases at J, with 9 bases in the middle. The CDR3 loop is CASSPPPPVYEQYF. The DNA for the CDR3 is TGTGCCAGCTCACCACCCCCTCCGGTCTACGAGCAGTACTTC.

The CDR3 reads CASTPGMSSNQPQHF. CDR3 bases: TGTGCCAGCACCCCCGGGATGTCCAGCAATCAGCCCCAGCATTTT. The rearrangement links TRBV6-2 or TRBV6-3 to TRBJ1-5; D gene ambiguous. The CDR3 covers 15 residues. Germline V gene lookup returns CDR1 MNHEY and CDR2 SVGEGT. The V and J ends lost 7 bases and 1 base respectively, with 14 bases between them.

This clone has a single count. The J gene is TRBJ1-2, the V gene TRBV7-2; perhaps TRBD1 as D (5 bases). The CDR3 is 15 residues long. The ends were cut back, 3 bases at V and 0 bases at J, with 11 bases in the middle. Germline V CDR1 and CDR2: SGHTA, FQGNSA. CDR3 DNA sequence: TGTGCCAGCAGCTTGGACATAGGATCTAACTATGGCTACACCTTC. Translated: CASSLDIGSNYGYTF.

The chain joins TRBV29-1 to TRBJ1-1, with 7 positions matching TRBD1. This CDR3 has 15 residues. V lost 3 bases to trimming and J lost 7 bases; unmatched junction nucleotides: 14. CDR1 and CDR2 (germline): SQVTM, ANQGSEA. CDR3 sequence: CSVDFVGTDGLEAFF. Written as DNA, the CDR3 is TGCAGCGTTGATTTTGTCGGGACAGACGGCCTTGAAGCTTTCTTT. Variable domain in full (rest from reference TRBV29-1 and TRBJ1-1): SAVISQKPSRDICQRGTSLTIQCQVDSQVTMMFWYRQQPGQSLTLIATANQGSEATYESGFVIDKFPISRPNLTFSTLTVSNMSPEDSSIYLCSVDFVGTDGLEAFFGQGTRLTVV.

The chain couples TRBV6-5 to TRBJ2-1, with D hard to call. Per germline, CDR1 MNHEY and CDR2 SVGAGI. This CDR3 is built from 13 residues. V was pared by 6 bases and J by 4 bases, with 10 bases between. CDR3 bases: TGTGCCAGCAGGGTGACAAGATACAATGAGCAGTTCTTC. It translates to CASRVTRYNEQFF.